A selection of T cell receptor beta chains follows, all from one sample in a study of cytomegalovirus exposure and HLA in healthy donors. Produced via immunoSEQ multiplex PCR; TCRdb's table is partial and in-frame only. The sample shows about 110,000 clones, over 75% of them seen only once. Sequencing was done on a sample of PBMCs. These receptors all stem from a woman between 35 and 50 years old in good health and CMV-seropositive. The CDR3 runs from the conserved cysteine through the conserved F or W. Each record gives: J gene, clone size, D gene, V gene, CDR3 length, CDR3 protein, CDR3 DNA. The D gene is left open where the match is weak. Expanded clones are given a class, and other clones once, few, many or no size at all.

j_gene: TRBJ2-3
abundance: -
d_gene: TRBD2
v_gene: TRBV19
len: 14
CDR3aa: CASSWAGVTDMQYF
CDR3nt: TGTGCCAGTAGTTGGGCGGGAGTCACAGATATGCAGTATTTT

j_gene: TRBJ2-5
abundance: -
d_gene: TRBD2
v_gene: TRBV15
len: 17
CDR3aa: CATSRGKASGTQETQYF
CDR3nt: TGTGCCACCAGCAGAGGAAAGGCTAGCGGGACGCAAGAGACCCAGTACTTC

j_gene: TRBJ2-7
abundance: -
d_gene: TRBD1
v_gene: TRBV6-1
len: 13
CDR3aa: CATADRAPYEQYF
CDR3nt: TGTGCCACCGCGGACAGGGCCCCCTACGAGCAGTACTTC

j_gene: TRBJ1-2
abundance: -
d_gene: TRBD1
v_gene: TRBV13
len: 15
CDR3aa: CASSSTVQGNYGYTF
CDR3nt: TGTGCCAGCAGCTCCACCGTACAGGGGAACTATGGCTACACCTTC

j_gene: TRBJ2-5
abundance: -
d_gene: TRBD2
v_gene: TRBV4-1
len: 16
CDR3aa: CASSDGRVRIKETQYF
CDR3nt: TGCGCCAGCTCGGATGGGAGGGTGAGGATCAAAGAGACCCAGTACTTC

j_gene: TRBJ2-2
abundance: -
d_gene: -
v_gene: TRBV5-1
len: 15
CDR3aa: CASSLDRVYTGELFF
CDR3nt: TGCGCCAGCAGCTTGGACAGGGTGTACACCGGGGAGCTGTTTTTT

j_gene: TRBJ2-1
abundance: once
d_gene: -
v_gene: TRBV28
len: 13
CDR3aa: CASSLGAGSEQFF
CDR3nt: TGTGCCAGCAGTTTGGGGGCCGGGTCAGAGCAGTTCTTC

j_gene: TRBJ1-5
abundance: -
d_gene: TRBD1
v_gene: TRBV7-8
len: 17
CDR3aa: CASTTARDSYSNQPQHF
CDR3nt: TGTGCCAGCACCACCGCCCGGGACAGTTATAGCAATCAGCCCCAGCATTTT

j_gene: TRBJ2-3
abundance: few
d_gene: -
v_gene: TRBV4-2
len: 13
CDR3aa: CASSPHPTDTQYF
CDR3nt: TGTGCCAGCAGCCCACATCCGACAGATACGCAGTATTTT

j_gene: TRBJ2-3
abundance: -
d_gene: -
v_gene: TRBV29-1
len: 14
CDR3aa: CSAEGVTSTDTQYF
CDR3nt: TGCAGCGCCGAGGGGGTTACTTCCACAGATACGCAGTATTTT

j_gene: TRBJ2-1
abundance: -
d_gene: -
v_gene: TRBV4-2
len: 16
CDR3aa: CASSQGRGGEDNEQFF
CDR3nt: TGTGCCAGCAGCCAAGGGCGTGGGGGCGAGGACAATGAGCAGTTCTTC

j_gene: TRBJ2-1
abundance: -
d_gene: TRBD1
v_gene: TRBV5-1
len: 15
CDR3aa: CASSLVGTENNEQFF
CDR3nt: TGCGCCAGCAGCTTGGTCGGGACAGAAAACAATGAGCAGTTCTTC

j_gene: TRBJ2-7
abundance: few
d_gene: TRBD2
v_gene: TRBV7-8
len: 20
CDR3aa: CASSLKVGRLAGVGSYEQYF
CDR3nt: TGTGCCAGCAGCTTAAAGGTGGGTAGACTAGCGGGAGTGGGGTCCTACGAGCAGTACTTC

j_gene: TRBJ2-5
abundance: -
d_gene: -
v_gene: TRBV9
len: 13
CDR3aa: CASSTRSSNRQYF
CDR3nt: TGTGCCAGCAGCACGAGGAGCTCAAACCGACAGTACTTC

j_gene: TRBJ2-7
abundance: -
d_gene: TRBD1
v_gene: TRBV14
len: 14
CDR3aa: CASSRTGPSYEQYF
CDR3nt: TGTGCCAGCAGCCGGACAGGGCCTTCCTACGAGCAGTACTTC

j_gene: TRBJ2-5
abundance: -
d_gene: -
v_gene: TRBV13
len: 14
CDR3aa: CASSLGLVKETQYF
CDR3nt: TGTGCCAGCAGCTTAGGACTAGTTAAAGAGACCCAGTACTTC

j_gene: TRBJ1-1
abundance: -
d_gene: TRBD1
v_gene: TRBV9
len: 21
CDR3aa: CASSVNPTSQGVPSMNTEAFF
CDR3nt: TGTGCCAGCAGCGTAAACCCGACCTCTCAGGGGGTGCCGTCCATGAACACTGAAGCTTTCTTT

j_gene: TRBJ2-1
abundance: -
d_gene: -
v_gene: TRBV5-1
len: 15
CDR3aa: CASSLGGSSYNEQFF
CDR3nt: TGCGCCAGCAGCTTGGGTGGGAGCTCCTACAATGAGCAGTTCTTC

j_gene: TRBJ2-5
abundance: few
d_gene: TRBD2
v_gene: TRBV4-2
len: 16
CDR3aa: CASSQGTSGGPRTQYF
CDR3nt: TGTGCCAGCAGCCAGGGGACTAGCGGGGGGCCTAGGACCCAGTACTTC

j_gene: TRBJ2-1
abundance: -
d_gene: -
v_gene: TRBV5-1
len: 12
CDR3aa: CASSLLPGIQFF
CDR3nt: TGCGCCAGCAGCTTGCTTCCGGGAATTCAGTTCTTC

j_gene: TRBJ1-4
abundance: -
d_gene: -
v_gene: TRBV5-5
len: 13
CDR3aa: CASSTPTNEKLFF
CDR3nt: TGTGCCAGCAGCACTCCGACTAATGAAAAACTGTTTTTT

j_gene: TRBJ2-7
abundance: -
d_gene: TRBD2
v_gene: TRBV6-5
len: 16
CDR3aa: CASSYSIGLASYEQYF
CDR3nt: TGTGCCAGCAGTTACTCAATCGGACTAGCGAGCTACGAGCAGTACTTC

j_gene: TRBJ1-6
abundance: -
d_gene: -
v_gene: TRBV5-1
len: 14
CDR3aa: CASSLGQRNSPLHF
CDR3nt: TGCGCCAGCAGCTTGGGGCAGCGGAATTCACCCCTCCACTTT

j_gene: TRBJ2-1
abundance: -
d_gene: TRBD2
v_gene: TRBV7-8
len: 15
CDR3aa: CASSLSSGWGNEQFF
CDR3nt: TGTGCCAGCAGCCTATCTAGCGGATGGGGGAATGAGCAGTTCTTC

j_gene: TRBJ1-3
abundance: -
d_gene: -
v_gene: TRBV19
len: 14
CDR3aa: CVAWGGPSGNTIYF
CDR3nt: TGTGTCGCATGGGGGGGGCCCTCTGGAAACACCATATATTTT

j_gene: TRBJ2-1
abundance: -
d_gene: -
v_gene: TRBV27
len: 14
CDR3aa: CASSLFWAPNEQFF
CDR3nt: TGTGCCAGCAGTTTATTCTGGGCACCCAATGAGCAGTTCTTC

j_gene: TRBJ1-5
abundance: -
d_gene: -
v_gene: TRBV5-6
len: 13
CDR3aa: CASSLWEEQPQHF
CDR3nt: TGTGCCAGCAGCTTATGGGAGGAGCAGCCCCAGCATTTT

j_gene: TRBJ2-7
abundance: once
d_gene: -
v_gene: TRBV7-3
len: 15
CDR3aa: CASSLALGGVGEQYF
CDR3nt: TGTGCCAGCAGCTTGGCCCTCGGAGGGGTAGGCGAGCAGTACTTC

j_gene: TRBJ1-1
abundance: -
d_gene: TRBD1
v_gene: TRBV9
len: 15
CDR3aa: CASSPLQGGRKEAFF
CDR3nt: TGTGCCAGCAGCCCCTTACAAGGGGGCCGGAAGGAGGCTTTCTTT